Listed below are T cell receptor beta chains from one sample, sequenced in a study of CD8 T cells in Susac syndrome. Each CDR3 protein is one row after TCRdb ran MiXCR on the immunoSEQ multiplex PCR reads. Among roughly 140,000 distinct CDR3 sequences listed, approximately 95% were seen once. The sample comprised CD4+ T cells from PBMCs. The receptor source for this set is a human donor with Susac syndrome. The CDR3 runs from the conserved cysteine through the conserved F or W. A D gene is named only where the DNA matches it firmly. Size tells how often a clone was seen (once, few, many) or the class of an expanded clone, and some rows leave it out.

DNA: TGTGCCAGCAGCTTAAAGGAGACCCAGTACTTC
CDR3: CASSLKETQYF
size: few
V: TRBV5-1
J: TRBJ2-5
D: -

DNA: TGTGCCAGCAGTTTCGGGACAGACACTGAAGCTTTCTTT
CDR3: CASSFGTDTEAFF
size: -
V: TRBV28
J: TRBJ1-1
D: TRBD1

DNA: TGTGCCAGCAGCCGATTCGAGGGGGCGTATGGCTACACCTTC
CDR3: CASSRFEGAYGYTF
size: -
V: TRBV11-2
J: TRBJ1-2
D: TRBD1

DNA: TGCAGTGCACCTAGACCAGCGGGAGGCTCGAATGAGCAGTTCTTC
CDR3: CSAPRPAGGSNEQFF
size: once
V: TRBV20-1
J: TRBJ2-1
D: TRBD2

DNA: TGTGCCAGCGGACGTAGCATGAACACTGAAGCTTTCTTT
CDR3: CASGRSMNTEAFF
size: -
V: TRBV28
J: TRBJ1-1
D: -

DNA: TGTGCCAGCAGTTCAAACCCTGGGACAGGGGGCTCCTATGGCTACACCTTC
CDR3: CASSSNPGTGGSYGYTF
size: once
V: TRBV27
J: TRBJ1-2
D: TRBD1

DNA: TGTGCCAGCAGCTTAGGGACGAGAAGCTCCTACGAGCAGTACTTC
CDR3: CASSLGTRSSYEQYF
size: -
V: TRBV5-4
J: TRBJ2-7
D: -

DNA: TGCAGTGCTAGAGTAGGGGTTGACGGAAACACCATATATTTT
CDR3: CSARVGVDGNTIYF
size: -
V: TRBV20-1
J: TRBJ1-3
D: -

DNA: TGTGCCAGCAGTGAACCGGGACAGACCTACGAGCAGTACTTC
CDR3: CASSEPGQTYEQYF
size: -
V: TRBV2
J: TRBJ2-7
D: TRBD1

DNA: TGTGCCAGCTCACCGTCCAGGGGATTGACTGAAGCTTTCTTT
CDR3: CASSPSRGLTEAFF
size: -
V: TRBV18
J: TRBJ1-1
D: -

DNA: TGTGCCAGCAGCCAAGATTTGACTAGCGGCGACCGAGTCCATGAGCAGTTCTTC
CDR3: CASSQDLTSGDRVHEQFF
size: -
V: TRBV4-2
J: TRBJ2-1
D: TRBD2

DNA: TGTGCCAGCAGGGTCCGGGCCTCCCCCAATCAGCCCCAGCATTTT
CDR3: CASRVRASPNQPQHF
size: -
V: TRBV28
J: TRBJ1-5
D: -

DNA: TGTGCCAGCAGGGCTACCTTGGCAGATACGCAGTATTTT
CDR3: CASRATLADTQYF
size: -
V: TRBV28
J: TRBJ2-3
D: -

DNA: TGTGCCAGCAGCCAAGATAGCGGGAGGTACAATGAGCAGTTCTTC
CDR3: CASSQDSGRYNEQFF
size: -
V: TRBV3-1
J: TRBJ2-1
D: TRBD2

DNA: TGTGCCAGCAGTGAAAAGCTCCTAGCGGCAATAAACAATGAGCAGTTCTTC
CDR3: CASSEKLLAAINNEQFF
size: -
V: TRBV6-4
J: TRBJ2-1
D: TRBD2

DNA: TGTGCCAGCAGCAAAGGGGGGCGGAATCAGCCCCAGCATTTT
CDR3: CASSKGGRNQPQHF
size: -
V: TRBV21-1
J: TRBJ1-5
D: -

DNA: TGTGCCAGCAGCCACACCTTAGCGGATTGGAGCTCCTACAATGAGCAGTTCTTC
CDR3: CASSHTLADWSSYNEQFF
size: -
V: TRBV3-1
J: TRBJ2-1
D: -